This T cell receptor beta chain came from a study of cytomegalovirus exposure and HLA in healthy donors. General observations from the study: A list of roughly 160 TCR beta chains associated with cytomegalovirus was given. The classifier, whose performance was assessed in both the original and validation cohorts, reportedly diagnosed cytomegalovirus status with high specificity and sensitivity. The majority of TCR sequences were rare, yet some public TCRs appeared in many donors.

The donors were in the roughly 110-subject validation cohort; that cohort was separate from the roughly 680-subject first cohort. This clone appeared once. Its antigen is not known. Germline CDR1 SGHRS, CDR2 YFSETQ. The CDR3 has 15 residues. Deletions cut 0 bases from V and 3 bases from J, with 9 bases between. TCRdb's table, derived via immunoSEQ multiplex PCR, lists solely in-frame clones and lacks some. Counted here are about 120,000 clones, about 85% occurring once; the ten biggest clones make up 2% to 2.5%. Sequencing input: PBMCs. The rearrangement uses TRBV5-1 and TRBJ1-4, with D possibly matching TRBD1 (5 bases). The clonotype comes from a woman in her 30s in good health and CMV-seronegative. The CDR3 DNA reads TGCGCCAGCAGCTTGGGGGACTACGCTAATGAAAAACTGTTTTTT. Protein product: CASSLGDYANEKLFF.